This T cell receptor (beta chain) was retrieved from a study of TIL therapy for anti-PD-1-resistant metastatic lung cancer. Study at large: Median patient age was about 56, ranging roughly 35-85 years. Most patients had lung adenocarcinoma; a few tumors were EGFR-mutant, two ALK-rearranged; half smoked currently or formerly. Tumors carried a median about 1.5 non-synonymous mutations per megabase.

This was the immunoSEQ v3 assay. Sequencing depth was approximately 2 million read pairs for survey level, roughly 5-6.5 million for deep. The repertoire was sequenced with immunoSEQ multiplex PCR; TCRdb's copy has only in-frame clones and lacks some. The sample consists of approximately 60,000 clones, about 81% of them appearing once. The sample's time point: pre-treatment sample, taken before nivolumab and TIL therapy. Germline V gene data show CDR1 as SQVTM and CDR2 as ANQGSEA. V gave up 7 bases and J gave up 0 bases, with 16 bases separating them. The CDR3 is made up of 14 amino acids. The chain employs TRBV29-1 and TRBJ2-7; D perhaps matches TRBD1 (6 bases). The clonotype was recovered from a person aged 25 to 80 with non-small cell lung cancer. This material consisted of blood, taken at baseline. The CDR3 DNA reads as TGCAGCGCCTCAGGGGCCCAGAGCTCCTACGAGCAGTACTTC. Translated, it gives CSASGAQSSYEQYF.